This entry describes one T cell receptor (beta chain). What it binds is not known. At one end, the junction sequence differs from germline, possibly due to a read error. Both RNA and DNA were isolated together from approximately 22-30 mg of bulk tissue that had not been sorted. Five separate regions were sampled from each tumor. This CDR3 is built from 16 residues. Germline CDR1 and CDR2: SGHAT and FQNNGV. This record comes from a study of tumor-infiltrating lymphocytes in primary liver carcinoma. Study background: Productive TCRbeta reads per sample were roughly 3.5 to 8 million, not differing by tissue.

Researchers generated TCR beta cDNA from around 0.55 ug of total RNA, relying on a constant-region primer. Nested multiplex PCR, run for three rounds with slightly modified ARM-PCR, yielded TCR beta libraries. For approximately 9 cycles apiece, the opening two PCR rounds ran with TRBV1-TRBV30 forward primers and a C-beta reverse primer. TCRdb redid the calling of the multiplex PCR reads with MiXCR, one entry per CDR3 protein. Of roughly 120,000 distinct CDR3 sequences in the sample, 60% to 75% were seen once. Overall study results and limits: Merely some 8-25% of top clones spanned all five tumor regions. Tumor tissue displayed a significantly greater top-250-clone fraction than blood (p = 0.039).

This sequence joins TRBV11-2 and TRBJ2-5; D is perhaps TRBD2 (6 bases). Specimen: liver tumor tissue from sampling region 3. Subset specified: tumor region T3, left-lateral pole. This TCR was recovered from a woman aged 55-75 years with primary liver carcinoma and hepatitis B virus infection. CDR3 sequence: CASSPYGGITQETQYF. In DNA, the CDR3 is TGTGCCAGCAGCCCCTACGGCGGGATAACACAAGAGACCCAATACTTC. Variable domain in full (rest from reference TRBV11-2 and TRBJ2-5): EAGVAQSPRYKIIEKRQSVAFWCNPISGHATLYWYQQILGQGPKLLIQFQNNGVVDDSQLPKDRFSAERLKGVDSTLKIQPAKLEDSAVYLCASSPYGGITQETQYFGPGTRLLVL.